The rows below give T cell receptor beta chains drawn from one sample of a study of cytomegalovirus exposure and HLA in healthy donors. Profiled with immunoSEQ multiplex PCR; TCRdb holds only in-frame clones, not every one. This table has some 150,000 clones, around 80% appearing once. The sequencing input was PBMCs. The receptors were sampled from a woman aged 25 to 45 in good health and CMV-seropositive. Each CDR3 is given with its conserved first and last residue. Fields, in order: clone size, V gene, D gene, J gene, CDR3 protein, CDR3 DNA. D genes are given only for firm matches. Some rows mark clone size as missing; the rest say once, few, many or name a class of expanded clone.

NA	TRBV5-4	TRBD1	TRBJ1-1	CASSFETGQRNTEAFF	TGTGCCAGCAGCTTCGAGACAGGGCAAAGAAATACTGAAGCTTTCTTT
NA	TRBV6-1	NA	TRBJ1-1	CASSLYVTEAFF	TGTGCCAGCAGCCTATACGTGACTGAAGCTTTCTTT
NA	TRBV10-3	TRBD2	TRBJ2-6	CAISESGREFGANVLTF	TGTGCCATCAGTGAGTCAGGGAGGGAATTTGGGGCCAACGTCCTGACTTTC
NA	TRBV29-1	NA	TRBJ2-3	CSAEGQSTDTQYF	TGCAGCGCCGAAGGACAGAGCACAGATACGCAGTATTTT
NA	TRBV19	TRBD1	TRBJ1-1	CASSPRTGTEAFF	TGTGCCAGTAGTCCCCGGACAGGGACCGAAGCTTTCTTT
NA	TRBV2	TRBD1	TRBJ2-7	CASSPGQGVSEQYF	TGTGCCAGCAGTCCCGGACAGGGAGTATCCGAGCAGTACTTC
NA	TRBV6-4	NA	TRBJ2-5	CASSHREGETQYF	TGTGCCAGCAGTCACAGGGAGGGGGAGACCCAGTACTTC
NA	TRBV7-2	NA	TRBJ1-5	CASSLERTNQPQHF	TGTGCCAGCAGCTTAGAAAGGACTAATCAGCCCCAGCATTTT
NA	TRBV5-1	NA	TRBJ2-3	CASSLLKSTDTQYF	TGCGCCAGCAGCCTCTTAAAAAGCACAGATACGCAGTATTTT
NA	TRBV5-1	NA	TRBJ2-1	CASSTLDSNEQFF	TGCGCCAGCAGCACGTTGGACAGCAATGAGCAGTTCTTC
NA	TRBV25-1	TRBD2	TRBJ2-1	CASGFLPSGGADEQFF	TGTGCCAGCGGATTCCTTCCTAGCGGGGGGGCCGATGAGCAGTTCTTC
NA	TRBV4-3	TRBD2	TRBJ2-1	CASSQDGLAGHPGEQFF	TGCGCCAGCAGCCAAGACGGACTAGCGGGACACCCGGGTGAGCAGTTCTTC
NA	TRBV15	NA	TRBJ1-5	CATSRDVGQGTGNQPQHF	TGTGCCACCAGCAGAGATGTGGGGCAGGGCACAGGGAATCAGCCCCAGCATTTT
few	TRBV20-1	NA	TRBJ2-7	CSAPDLGEQYF	TGCAGTGCTCCGGACTTGGGGGAGCAGTACTTC
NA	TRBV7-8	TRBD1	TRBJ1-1	CASSATQGGTEAFF	TGTGCCAGCAGCGCTACACAGGGGGGGACTGAAGCTTTCTTT
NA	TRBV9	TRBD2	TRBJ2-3	CASSVAPISQRGIQKDTQYF	TGTGCCAGCAGCGTAGCCCCCATCTCCCAGCGGGGAATTCAGAAAGATACGCAGTATTTT
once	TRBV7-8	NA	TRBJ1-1	CASIDGQLNTEAFF	TGTGCCAGCATCGACGGACAGCTGAACACTGAAGCTTTCTTT
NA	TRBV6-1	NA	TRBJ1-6	CASSDVPGYYNSPLHF	TGTGCCAGCAGTGATGTTCCGGGATATTATAATTCACCCCTCCACTTT
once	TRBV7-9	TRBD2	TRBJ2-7	CASSPGGGSIYEQYF	TGTGCCAGCAGCCCCGGGGGGGGTTCAATCTACGAGCAGTACTTC
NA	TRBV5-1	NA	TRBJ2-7	CASSLVRGLDEQYF	TGCGCCAGCAGCTTGGTACGGGGTTTGGACGAGCAGTACTTC
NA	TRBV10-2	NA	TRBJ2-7	CASSNGPYEQYF	TGCGCCAGCAGTAACGGTCCCTACGAGCAGTACTTC
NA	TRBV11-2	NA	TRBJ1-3	CASSSGSGNTIYF	TGTGCCAGCAGTAGTGGCTCTGGAAACACCATATATTTT
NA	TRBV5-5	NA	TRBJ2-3	CASTRLTGTDTQYF	TGTGCCAGCACCCGACTAACCGGCACAGATACGCAGTATTTT
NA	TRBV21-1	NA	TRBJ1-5	CASSDRERSQPQHF	TGTGCCAGCAGCGACCGGGAGAGAAGCCAGCCCCAGCATTTT
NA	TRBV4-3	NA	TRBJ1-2	CASSQGVLGANYGYTF	TGCGCCAGCAGCCAAGGGGTTCTCGGGGCTAACTATGGCTACACCTTC
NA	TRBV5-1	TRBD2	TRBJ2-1	CASSSVAGGDNEQFF	TGCGCCAGCAGCTCCGTAGCGGGGGGTGACAATGAGCAGTTCTTC
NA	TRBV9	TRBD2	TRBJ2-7	CASSVSGSKGEQYF	TGTGCCAGCAGCGTTAGCGGGAGCAAAGGCGAGCAGTACTTC
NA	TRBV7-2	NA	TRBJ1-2	CASSLEGLVGYTF	TGTGCCAGCAGCTTAGAGGGGTTAGTCGGCTACACCTTC
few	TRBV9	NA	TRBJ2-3	CASSATSTDTQYF	TGTGCCAGCAGCGCAACTAGCACAGATACGCAGTATTTT
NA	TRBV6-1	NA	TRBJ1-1	CASSVDHDSYTEAFF	TGTGCCAGCAGTGTAGACCACGACAGCTACACTGAAGCTTTCTTT
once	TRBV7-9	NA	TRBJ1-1	CASSPETGARAFF	TGTGCCAGCAGCCCCGAGACTGGGGCGAGAGCTTTCTTT
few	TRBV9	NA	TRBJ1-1	CASSVSVNTEAFF	TGTGCCAGCAGCGTATCAGTAAACACTGAAGCTTTCTTT
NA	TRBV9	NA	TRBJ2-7	CASSVATGPYEQYF	TGTGCCAGCAGCGTAGCTACTGGTCCGTACGAGCAGTACTTC
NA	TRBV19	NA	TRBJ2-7	CASSIVAGYEQYF	TGTGCCAGTAGTATAGTTGCGGGTTACGAGCAGTACTTC
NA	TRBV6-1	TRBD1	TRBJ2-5	CASSQGQGLQETQYF	TGTGCCAGCAGTCAGGGACAGGGCCTTCAAGAGACCCAGTACTTC
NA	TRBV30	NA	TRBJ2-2	CAWITSPNTGELLF	TGTGCCTGGATAACTAGCCCGAACACCGGGGAGCTGCTTTTT
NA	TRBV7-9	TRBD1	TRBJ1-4	CASSAGQGTTNEKLFF	TGTGCCAGCAGCGCGGGACAGGGGACAACTAATGAAAAACTGTTTTTT
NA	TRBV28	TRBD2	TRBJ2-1	CASNIELAGNEQFF	TGTGCCAGCAATATCGAACTAGCGGGGAATGAGCAGTTCTTC
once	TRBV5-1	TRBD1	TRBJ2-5	CASSSLTGQGEETQYF	TGCGCCAGCAGCTCCCTTACTGGACAGGGAGAAGAGACCCAGTACTTC
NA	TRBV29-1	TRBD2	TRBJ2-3	CSVTSGGTDTQYF	TGCAGCGTAACTAGCGGGGGCACAGATACGCAGTATTTT